The 18 T cell receptor beta chains below were found in one sample sequenced in a study of blood T cell repertoires in COVID-19. Sequencing was performed with immunoSEQ multiplex PCR; in TCRdb, only in-frame clones are kept and a portion is missing. The table records under 200,000 clones, roughly 82% of them present only once. Sequenced: PBMCs or T cells enriched from blood (not recorded which). These receptors came from a woman aged 60-70 years with acute COVID-19.

J is TRBJ1-2 and V is TRBV7-2; a weak D match, TRBD1 (5 bases). The CDR3 contains 13 residues. Germline values: CDR1 SGHTA, CDR2 FQGNSA. Trimming took 5 bases from V and 3 from J, leaving 10 bases between them. CDR3 loop: CASSTDSYYGYTF. As DNA, the CDR3 is TGTGCCAGCAGCACCGACAGCTACTATGGCTACACCTTC.

This clone was recorded only once. The J gene is TRBJ2-6, the V gene TRBV12-5; 7 bases agree with TRBD1. After removal of 6 bases from V and 0 bases from J, the junction contained 11 bases not matched to a gene. Germline V gene data show CDR1 as LGHNT and CDR2 as FRNRAP. This CDR3 region has 18 residues. CDR3 amino acids: CASGMGQTASSGANVLTF. Here the CDR3 DNA reads TGTGCTAGTGGGATGGGACAGACAGCAAGCTCTGGGGCCAACGTCCTGACTTTC.

Notes on this clone: Other nucleotide sequences in the sample specify the same CDR3. This sequence joins TRBV19 and TRBJ2-2; TRBD2 aligns across 7 bases. With V trimmed by 7 bases and J by 3 bases, 5 bases remained unmatched. Germline CDR1 reads LNHDA; CDR2 reads SQIVND (reference sequence). The CDR3 is 14 amino acids. For the CDR3, the DNA is TGTGCCAGTACCCCTGGGGGGGACACCGGGGAGCTGTTTTTT. Translation: CASTPGGDTGELFF.

The CDR3 sequence: CASSLVKGTTYEQYV. The CDR3 region has the DNA TGTGCCAGCAGCTTGGTAAAGGGGACAACCTACGAGCAGTACGTC. This chain joins TRBV5-4 and TRBJ2-7; weak D call: TRBD1 (6 bases). V was pared by 0 bases and J by 2 bases, with 12 bases between. Per the germline V gene, CDR1 is SGHNT and CDR2 is YYREEE (reference sequence). This CDR3 contains 15 residues.

This clone was seen more than once but under ten times. The chain employs TRBV4-3 and TRBJ1-5; D possibly corresponds to TRBD1 (6 bases). V gave up 0 bases and J gave up 0 bases, with 12 bases separating them. There are 17 residues in the CDR3. CDR1 and CDR2 from the germline V gene are LGHNA and YSLEER. The CDR3 spells CASSQDWGGYSNQPQHF. The CDR3 DNA reads as TGCGCCAGCAGCCAAGATTGGGGGGGCTATAGCAATCAGCCCCAGCATTTT.

This clone turned up a few times. V and J are TRBV7-2 and TRBJ1-6, with unresolved D. Looked up from germline, CDR1 is SGHTA and CDR2 is FQGNSA. CDR3 length equals 17 residues. V dropped 3 bases and J dropped 9 bases, with 21 bases sitting between them. The CDR3 DNA reads TGTGCCAGCAGCTTCCGGGAGCGGCCTAATGATTCTTCACCCCTCCACTTT. It codes for CASSFRERPNDSSPLHF.

The V gene is TRBV27, the J gene TRBJ1-6, with TRBD1 identical over 10 bases. Germline trimming cut 8 bases from V and 9 bases from J; bases unmatched to any gene: 1. CDR3 size: 12 residues. Per germline, CDR1 MNHEY and CDR2 SMNVEV (reference sequence). The CDR3 sequence: CASRDRGSPLHF. The CDR3 DNA reads as TGTGCCAGCCGGGACAGGGGTTCACCCCTCCACTTT.

J is TRBJ1-4 and V is TRBV6-5; no clear D. From germline, CDR1 is MNHEY and CDR2 SVGAGI. The CDR3 covers 15 residues. The germline V and J ends were trimmed by 2 bases and 0 bases, with 7 bases remaining between them. CDR3: CASSYGEATNEKLFF. For the CDR3, the DNA is TGTGCCAGCAGTTACGGGGAGGCAACTAATGAAAAACTGTTTTTT.

The chain links TRBV3-1 (or the pseudogene TRBV3-2) to TRBJ2-5, with 7 nucleotides matching TRBD2. The CDR3 length is 15 residues. V trimming: 4 bases; J trimming: 5 bases; junction bases outside the gene matches: 10. Germline V gene sequence: CDR1 LGHDT, CDR2 YNNKEL (reference sequence). The CDR3 bases are TGTGCCAGCAGCCGAAGGCGGGGGTTTCGGGAGACCCAGTACTTC. Protein sequence: CASSRRRGFRETQYF.

This clone was seen a single time. The chain links TRBV9 to TRBJ1-6; D ambiguous. The CDR3 totals 16 residues. From germline, CDR1 is SGDLS and CDR2 YYNGEE. V was cut by 3 bases and J by 0 bases, with 10 bases left in between. CDR3 coding DNA: TGTGCCAGCAGCGCTTCAAGGAGCTCCTATAATTCACCCCTCCACTTT. Its translation is CASSASRSSYNSPLHF.

The rearrangement joins TRBV12-3 or TRBV12-4 to TRBJ1-5; no clear D. V dropped 8 bases and J dropped 5 bases, with 10 bases sitting between them. The CDR3 length is 12 residues. CDR3 region: CASGSGDQPQHF. CDR3 nucleotides: TGTGCCAGCGGGTCGGGAGATCAGCCCCAGCATTTT.

This chain links TRBV7-8 with TRBJ2-7; the D gene is possibly TRBD1 (5 bases). V gave up 2 bases and J gave up 5 bases, with 13 bases separating them. Per germline, CDR1 SGHVS and CDR2 FQNEAQ. The CDR3 has 14 residues. The CDR3 DNA sequence: TGTGCCAGCAGCTTAAATCAGGGAATCAACGAGCAGTACGTC. It is translated as CASSLNQGINEQYV.

This clone was detected a few times. V is TRBV7-2 and J is TRBJ2-7; D is possibly TRBD2 (6 bases). This CDR3 region has 14 residues. V gave up 6 bases and J gave up 1 base, with 13 bases separating them. Germline V gene data show CDR1 as SGHTA and CDR2 as FQGNSA. Here the CDR3 DNA reads TGTGCCAGCAGGACCGGGACTTTTTCCTACGAGCAGTACTTC. Translation gives CASRTGTFSYEQYF.

V usage is TRBV6-2 or TRBV6-3 and J usage is TRBJ2-1; 8 nucleotides agree with TRBD1. The V segment lost 0 bases and the J segment 4 bases; nucleotides outside the gene matches: 5. The CDR3 sequence is 16 residues long. Looked up from germline, CDR1 is MNHEY and CDR2 is SVGEGT. In DNA, the CDR3 is TGTGCCAGCAGTTACTCGGGACAGGTGTTATACAATGAGCAGTTCTTC. Translating it yields CASSYSGQVLYNEQFF.

This clone was found a few times. V is TRBV21-1 and J is TRBJ2-1; the DNA was not compared with TRBD2, the D call given in the table. TRBV21-1 is reported as a pseudogene. CDR3 size: 21 residues. CDR3 sequence: CASSKARLAGAGVRSYNEQFF. The CDR3 DNA is TGTGCCAGCAGCAAAGCGAGACTAGCGGGAGCGGGGGTTAGGTCCTACAATGAGCAGTTCTTC.

V gene TRBV9 combines with J gene TRBJ2-3; TRBD1 matches 7 bases. The V segment lost 0 bases and the J segment 3 bases; nucleotides outside the gene matches: 7. The CDR3 length is 16 residues. Germline CDR1 and CDR2: SGDLS and YYNGEE. The CDR3 here is CASSVGGGRGTDTQYF. The CDR3, as DNA: TGTGCCAGCAGCGTAGGCGGCGGCAGGGGGACAGATACGCAGTATTTT.

The chain is built from TRBV10-3 and TRBJ1-5; D is possibly TRBD1 (5 bases). The CDR3 length is 14 residues. Trimming pared 0 bases from V and 5 bases from J, leaving 8 bases between. Germline values: CDR1 ENHRY, CDR2 SYGVKD. The CDR3 region is CAISESTGDQPQHF. The DNA of the CDR3 is TGTGCCATCAGTGAGTCAACAGGAGATCAGCCCCAGCATTTT.

Only one count was recorded for this clone. The gene calls are TRBV7-9 and TRBJ1-5; D gene uncertain. CDR1 is SEHNR, CDR2 FQNEAQ, per germline (reference sequence). The V end lost 4 bases, the J end lost 5 bases, and 12 bases lay between the germline ends. This CDR3 contains 14 residues. The CDR3 DNA reads as TGTGCCAGCAGCTCTGAGACACCAGATCAGCCCCAGCATTTT. Amino acid sequence: CASSSETPDQPQHF.